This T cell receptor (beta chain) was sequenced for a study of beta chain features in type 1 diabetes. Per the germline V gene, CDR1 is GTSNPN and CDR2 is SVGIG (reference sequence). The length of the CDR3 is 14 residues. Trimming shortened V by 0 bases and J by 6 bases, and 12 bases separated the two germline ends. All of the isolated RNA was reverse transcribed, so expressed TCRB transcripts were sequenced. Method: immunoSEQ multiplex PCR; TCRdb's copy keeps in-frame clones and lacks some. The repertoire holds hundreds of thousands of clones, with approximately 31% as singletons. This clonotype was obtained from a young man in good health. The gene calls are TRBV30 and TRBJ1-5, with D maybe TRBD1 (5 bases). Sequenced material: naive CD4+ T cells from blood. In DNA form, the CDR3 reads TGTGCCTGGAGTGTTCCAGGGAGTGGTCAGCCCCAGCATTTT. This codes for CAWSVPGSGQPQHF.